This entry lists 30 T cell receptor beta chains sequenced from one sample in a study of blood T cell repertoires in COVID-19. The table came from immunoSEQ multiplex PCR; TCRdb's copy has only in-frame clones and leaves some out. Here the sample spans 81,000 or so clones, about 82% being singletons. Sequenced sample: peripheral blood. These receptors originate from a woman aged 70 to 79 with active or convalescent COVID-19.

This chain links TRBV6-6 with TRBJ2-3; 8 bases agree with TRBD2. V shed 10 bases, J shed 4 bases, and the junction held 13 bases outside the gene matches. The CDR3 totals 15 residues. Germline V gene data show CDR1 as MNHNY and CDR2 as SVGAGI (reference sequence). CDR3 bases: TGTGCCACGGGGGGGCCGGGGGGGCCGGCAGATACGCAGTATTTT. Protein: CATGGPGGPADTQYF.

The genes are TRBV20-1 and TRBJ1-1; a possible D gene is TRBD1 (5 bases). Deletions cut 6 bases from V and 10 bases from J, with 15 bases between. CDR1 DFQATT and CDR2 SNEGSKA come from the germline V gene (reference sequence). The CDR3 consists of 11 residues. Here the CDR3 reads CSAGPTGGAFF. The CDR3 coding sequence is TGCAGTGCGGGGCCCACGGGGGGAGCTTTCTTT.

V gene TRBV10-3 combines with J gene TRBJ1-5; a weak D match, TRBD1 (6 bases). This CDR3 has 13 amino acids. With 6 bases removed from V and 5 bases from J, the gap between germline ends came to 11 bases. Germline V gene sequence: CDR1 ENHRY, CDR2 SYGVKD. In DNA form, the CDR3 reads TGTGCCATCAGCGGAAACAGGGATCAGCCCCAGCATTTT. This gives the protein CAISGNRDQPQHF.

The J gene is TRBJ1-4, the V gene TRBV5-1; D is uncertain. V lost 5 bases and J lost 0, with 11 bases in between. Looked up from germline, CDR1 is SGHRS and CDR2 is YFSETQ. The CDR3 extends over 15 amino acids. The CDR3 bases are TGCGCCAGCAGTCCCGAGGTTGCAACTAATGAAAAACTGTTTTTT. Protein: CASSPEVATNEKLFF.

This clone appeared a single time. V and J are TRBV6-2 or TRBV6-3 and TRBJ1-2; TRBD1 matches at 8 bases. Germline trimming cut 4 bases from V and 8 bases from J; bases unmatched to any gene: 18. Germline CDR1 and CDR2: MNHEY and SVGEGT. The CDR3 consists of 17 residues. In DNA, the CDR3 is TGTGCCAGCAGTTCGGGGCAGGGGGCGAGCATCAAGAAGGGCTACACCTTC. Protein: CASSSGQGASIKKGYTF.

Points on this clone: One end of the junction varies from germline; a read error may be responsible. The V call is TRBV20-1, the J call TRBJ1-2, with D perhaps matching TRBD1 (5 bases). In germline, CDR1 is DFQATT, CDR2 SNEGSKA (reference sequence). The CDR3 runs 10 residues. The CDR3 spells CSAREGNFAF. The CDR3 coding sequence is TGCAGTGCTAGGGAGGGGAACTTCGCCTTC.

V and J are TRBV19 and TRBJ2-6; TRBD1 matches 7 bases. The CDR3 loop spans 17 amino acids. Germline V gene lookup returns CDR1 LNHDA and CDR2 SQIVND (reference sequence). Germline trimming cut 5 bases from V and 2 bases from J; bases unmatched to any gene: 9. The CDR3: CASSLGQVGPGANVLTF. The CDR3 region has the DNA TGTGCCAGTAGTTTAGGACAGGTGGGGCCTGGGGCCAACGTCCTGACTTTC. Filled out from reference TRBV19 and TRBJ2-6, the complete variable domain reads DGGITQSPKYLFRKEGQNVTLSCEQNLNHDAMYWYRQDPGQGLRLIYYSQIVNDFQKGDIAEGYSVSREKKESFPLTVTSAQKNPTAFYLCASSLGQVGPGANVLTFGAGSRLTVL.

The rearrangement links TRBV6-2 or TRBV6-3 to TRBJ1-1; possible D gene TRBD1, 6 bases. The CDR3 length is 17 residues. Germline-derived CDR1 and CDR2 are MNHEY and SVGEGT. Trimming pared 2 bases from V and 0 bases from J, leaving 16 bases between. The CDR3 loop is CASSYPGQKVMNTEAFF. The CDR3 DNA reads TGTGCCAGCAGTTACCCCGGACAGAAAGTGATGAACACTGAAGCTTTCTTT.

The chain joins TRBV18 to TRBJ2-1, with 8 bases matching TRBD1. The CDR3 spans 13 residues. Germline V lookup: CDR1 KGHSH, CDR2 LQKENI. Trimming cost V 3 bases and J 9 bases; bases outside gene matches: 4. In DNA, the CDR3 is TGTGCCAGCTCACCCAATGACAGGGGTGAGCAGTTCTTC. Amino acids: CASSPNDRGEQFF.

The rearrangement uses TRBV9 and TRBJ1-1, with no clear D. CDR3 size: 16 residues. The V gene lost 0 bases and the J gene lost 4 bases, with 16 bases spanning the gap. Germline CDR1 and CDR2: SGDLS and YYNGEE. CDR3 region: CASSVGSGKGSTEAFF. The CDR3 nucleotides read TGTGCCAGCAGCGTAGGAAGTGGAAAAGGGAGCACTGAAGCTTTCTTT.

This chain joins TRBV9 and TRBJ1-3; TRBD1 agrees at 7 bases. The CDR3 covers 14 residues. Germline assignment: CDR1 SGDLS and CDR2 YYNGEE. The trim removed 3 bases at V and 2 bases at J, leaving 2 bases unmatched. This CDR3 is CASSADRAGNTIYF. Written as DNA, the CDR3 is TGTGCCAGCAGCGCAGACAGGGCTGGAAACACCATATATTTT.

The rearrangement links TRBV9 to TRBJ2-3; the match to TRBD1 covers 7 bases. The CDR3 covers 16 residues. From germline, CDR1 is SGDLS and CDR2 YYNGEE. With 4 bases clipped from V and 5 bases from J, the junction kept 13 bases outside the gene matches. The CDR3 is CASSSRTGPRVDTQYF. The CDR3 DNA follows: TGTGCCAGCAGCTCTAGGACAGGCCCGCGGGTAGATACGCAGTATTTT.

This clone has just one count. This chain connects TRBV7-9 to TRBJ2-5, with D hard to call. The CDR3 has 11 residues. Per germline, CDR1 SEHNR and CDR2 FQNEAQ (reference sequence). Trimming shortened V by 3 bases and J by 5 bases, and 4 bases separated the two germline ends. The CDR3 protein is CASSFLETQYF. The DNA for the CDR3 is TGTGCCAGCAGCTTCCTCGAGACCCAGTACTTC.

V and J are TRBV18 and TRBJ1-1; D is uncertain. CDR3 length: 14 residues. The germline CDR1 and CDR2 sequences are KGHSH and LQKENI. With 3 bases removed from V and 5 bases from J, the gap between germline ends came to 13 bases. Here the CDR3 reads CASSPAGWRTEAFF. The CDR3 DNA sequence: TGTGCCAGCTCACCCGCGGGGTGGAGGACTGAAGCTTTCTTT.

This sequence joins TRBV6-2 or TRBV6-3 and TRBJ2-1; possibly TRBD2 for D (7 bases). Per germline, CDR1 MNHEY and CDR2 SVGEGT. V shed 6 bases and J shed 1 base, with 28 bases lying between them. The CDR3 length is 20 residues. The CDR3 here is CASSQPARRGAWRSYNEQFF. The CDR3 DNA is TGTGCCAGCAGCCAACCAGCTCGTCGGGGGGCGTGGAGATCCTACAATGAGCAGTTCTTC.

The genes are TRBV29-1 and TRBJ1-4, with D possibly TRBD1 on 5 matching bases. The V end lost 4 bases, the J end lost 0 bases, and 12 bases lay between the germline ends. CDR1 and CDR2 (germline): SQVTM, ANQGSEA. This CDR3 has 15 amino acids. Here the CDR3 reads CSVGGGASTNEKLFF. CDR3 in DNA: TGCAGCGTTGGCGGCGGGGCATCAACTAATGAAAAACTGTTTTTT.

The chain couples TRBV6-2 or TRBV6-3 to TRBJ2-7, with TRBD2 identical over 14 bases. In germline, CDR1 is MNHEY, CDR2 SVGEGT. The ends lost 4 bases at V and 6 bases at J; junction bases unmatched: 8. The length of the CDR3 is 16 residues. In nucleotides, the CDR3 is TGTGCCAGCAGTTTGGGACTAGCGGGGGTAAGGTCCGAGCAGTACTTC. Amino acid sequence: CASSLGLAGVRSEQYF.

The chain links TRBV27 to TRBJ2-4; D is ambiguous. The germline V and J ends were trimmed by 8 bases and 6 bases, with 11 bases remaining between them. Per the germline V gene, CDR1 is MNHEY and CDR2 is SMNVEV (reference sequence). The CDR3 consists of 12 residues. The CDR3 sequence is CASGQYSNIQYF. For the CDR3, the DNA is TGTGCCAGCGGTCAGTATTCAAACATTCAGTACTTC.

This rearrangement joins TRBV5-5 to TRBJ2-7, with 8 bases matching TRBD1. V lost 3 bases and J lost 2; bases outside the gene matches: 10. This CDR3 spans 16 amino acids. Germline assignment: CDR1 SGHKS and CDR2 YYEKEE (reference sequence). CDR3 in amino acids: CASSWAPGTGTYEQYF. In DNA form, the CDR3 reads TGTGCCAGCAGCTGGGCTCCCGGGACAGGAACCTACGAGCAGTACTTC. The full variable domain, its missing parts supplied by reference TRBV5-5 and TRBJ2-7, is DAGVTQSPTHLIKTRGQQVTLRCSPISGHKSVSWYQQVLGQGPQFIFQYYEKEERGRGNFPDRFSARQFPNYSSELNVNALLLGDSALYLCASSWAPGTGTYEQYFGPGTRLTVT.

The chain combines TRBV19 with TRBJ1-5; 10 nucleotides match TRBD1. From germline, CDR1 is LNHDA and CDR2 SQIVND (reference sequence). The CDR3 has 15 residues. With V trimmed by 9 bases and J by 3 bases, 8 bases remained unmatched. The CDR3 spells CASDPGQGNNQPQHF. CDR3 nucleotide sequence: TGTGCCAGCGATCCGGGACAGGGGAACAATCAGCCCCAGCATTTT.

The rearrangement uses TRBV30 and TRBJ1-1, with 7 bases that match TRBD1. Unmatched junction bases numbered 7, after V lost 1 base and J lost 2 bases. The CDR3 spans 15 residues. Germline CDR1 GTSNPN, CDR2 SVGIG (reference sequence). CDR3 region: CAWSETGSGNTEAFF. The DNA for the CDR3 is TGTGCCTGGAGTGAGACAGGGTCAGGTAACACTGAAGCTTTCTTT. Full variable domain (missing parts from reference TRBV30 and TRBJ1-1): SQTIHQWPATLVQPVGSPLSLECTVEGTSNPNLYWYRQAAGRGLQLLFYSVGIGQISSEVPQNLSASRPQDRQFILSSKKLLLSDSGFYLCAWSETGSGNTEAFFGQGTRLTVV.

The chain's CDR3 is CASSKRGRGSNQPQHF. The CDR3 region has the DNA TGTGCCAGCAGCAAAAGGGGAAGGGGTAGCAATCAGCCCCAGCATTTT. V is TRBV21-1 and J is TRBJ1-5; TRBD1, the D gene given by the table, was not confirmed from the DNA. TRBV21-1 is classified as a pseudogene. The CDR3 consists of 16 residues.

The chain recombines TRBV18 with TRBJ2-3; 10 bases are shared with TRBD2. Looked up from germline, CDR1 is KGHSH and CDR2 is LQKENI. Trimming at V came to 6 bases and at J to 5 bases, leaving 8 bases not matched to a gene. This CDR3 contains 15 residues. The CDR3, as DNA: TGTGCCAGCTCCTACAGCGGGGGGGCTGGAGATACGCAGTATTTT. Its protein product is CASSYSGGAGDTQYF.

The chain recombines TRBV7-9 with TRBJ2-7; TRBD2 is a possible D gene (5 bases). V gave up 5 bases and J gave up 0 bases, with 8 bases separating them. This CDR3 comprises 13 residues. CDR1 is SEHNR and CDR2 is FQNEAQ in the germline V gene (reference sequence). The CDR3, as DNA: TGTGCCAGCAGCCCCCGGGGCTCCTACGAGCAGTACTTC. Amino acids: CASSPRGSYEQYF.

The chain recombines TRBV6-5 with TRBJ1-1, with 9 nucleotides matching TRBD1. Germline V lookup: CDR1 MNHEY, CDR2 SVGAGI. With V trimmed by 6 bases and J by 4 bases, 9 bases remained unmatched. The length of the CDR3 is 15 residues. The CDR3 bases are TGTGCCAGCAGGGGCGAGGACAGGGGAAGCACTGAAGCTTTCTTT. Protein: CASRGEDRGSTEAFF.

This clone was recorded only once. The chain couples TRBV21-1 to TRBJ1-2. TRBV21-1 is an annotated pseudogene. CDR3 length: 20 amino acids. The chain's CDR3 is CASSNRRGGADHIGPYGYTF. The CDR3 coding sequence is TGTGCCAGCAGCAACAGACGAGGGGGGGCGGATCACATCGGGCCCTATGGCTACACCTTC.

This clone was detected only once. The chain uses TRBV12-3 or TRBV12-4 and TRBJ1-2; a weak D match, TRBD1 (5 bases). This CDR3 has 13 residues. V lost 3 bases and J lost 10, with 15 bases in between. The CDR3 here is CASSFGQGLVYTF. As DNA, the CDR3 is TGTGCCAGCAGTTTTGGGCAGGGATTAGTCTACACCTTC.

The gene calls are TRBV19 and TRBJ1-2; D not certain. The CDR3 sequence is 13 residues long. V was pared by 3 bases and J by 3 bases, with 8 bases between. Germline V CDR1 and CDR2: LNHDA, SQIVND (reference sequence). Here the CDR3 reads CASSIPPDYGYTF. In nucleotides, the CDR3 is TGTGCCAGTAGTATTCCCCCAGACTATGGCTACACCTTC. The variable domain in full, with the rest retrieved from reference TRBV19 and TRBJ1-2, is DGGITQSPKYLFRKEGQNVTLSCEQNLNHDAMYWYRQDPGQGLRLIYYSQIVNDFQKGDIAEGYSVSREKKESFPLTVTSAQKNPTAFYLCASSIPPDYGYTFGSGTRLTVV.

The chain is built from TRBV3-1 (or the pseudogene TRBV3-2) and TRBJ2-7, with TRBD2 as a possible D gene (6 bases). Trimming took 1 base from V and 6 from J, leaving 13 bases between them. The CDR3 loop spans 14 amino acids. Germline V lookup: CDR1 LGHDT, CDR2 YNNKEL (reference sequence). CDR3 nucleotides: TGTGCCAGCAGCCAAGGGACCGGGGGTACCGAGCAGTACTTC. Its translation is CASSQGTGGTEQYF.

The chain couples TRBV28 to TRBJ1-4; 10 bases map to TRBD1. V dropped 5 bases and J dropped 8; count of bases not matched to a gene: 5. There are 14 residues in the CDR3. Germline values: CDR1 MDHEN, CDR2 SYDVKM. The CDR3 region has the DNA TGTGCCAGCAGTGGACAGGGGGTTCGGGAAAAACTGTTTTTT. It translates to CASSGQGVREKLFF.